One sample yielded the 3 T cell receptor beta chains listed below, sequenced in a study of cytomegalovirus exposure and HLA in healthy donors. In the PCR, 60 Vbeta and 13 Jbeta primers were used. Repertoires were generated with immunoSEQ multiplex PCR, while TCRdb's copy carries only in-frame clones and drops some. The sample has over 100,000 clones, approximately 73% seen once. The specimen was PBMCs. The receptors derive from a man aged 35 to 55 in good health and CMV-seronegative.

CDR3 residues: CASSPGLTSPLHF. The CDR3 nucleotides are TGTGCCAGCAGCCCAGGACTGACTTCACCCCTCCACTTT. J is TRBJ1-6 and V is TRBV28; D not resolved. V was pared by 6 bases and J by 9 bases, with 12 bases between. Germline CDR1 is MDHEN and CDR2 is SYDVKM. The CDR3 consists of 13 residues.

V is TRBV7-8 and J is TRBJ2-7; the D gene is possibly TRBD1 (6 bases). V lost 5 bases, J lost 2 bases, and 13 bases lay in between. This CDR3 is 14 amino acids long. Germline V gene sequence: CDR1 SGHVS, CDR2 FQNEAQ. CDR3 in amino acids: CASSPSRGPYEQYF. The CDR3 region has the DNA TGTGCCAGCAGCCCAAGCAGGGGCCCCTACGAGCAGTACTTC.

The rearrangement joins TRBV15 to TRBJ1-1, with TRBD1 identical over 7 bases. Germline V gene lookup returns CDR1 LNHNV and CDR2 YYDKDF (reference sequence). V shed 5 bases, J shed 0 bases, and the junction held 6 bases outside the gene matches. The CDR3 runs to 15 residues. CDR3 protein: CATSPEGALNTEAFF. The CDR3 DNA sequence: TGTGCCACCAGCCCCGAGGGGGCGTTGAACACTGAAGCTTTCTTT.